This T cell receptor (beta chain) was recorded in a study of cytomegalovirus exposure and HLA in healthy donors. Overall study findings and caveats: CMV antigen specificity of a few CMV-associated chains was confirmed in vitro.

On this clone itself: The target antigen is unknown.

Donors had nominal health at sampling but likely had unrecorded immune exposures. The PCR ran on 60 Vbeta and 13 Jbeta primers. Clones were sequenced by immunoSEQ multiplex PCR, and TCRdb holds only the in-frame ones, with some missing. The listing contains about 72,000 clones. The sample consisted of PBMCs. The receptor was isolated from a man aged 45 to 65 in good health and CMV-seropositive.

CDR3 sequence: CASSLVGQGGNTIYF. CDR3 bases: TGTGCCAGCAGCTTAGTGGGACAGGGAGGAAACACCATATATTTT. The V and J genes are TRBV7-2 and TRBJ1-3, with 9 positions matching TRBD1. The trim removed 1 base at V and 4 bases at J, leaving 2 bases unmatched. CDR3 length: 15 residues. CDR1 is SGHTA, CDR2 FQGNSA, per germline.